A single T cell receptor beta chain is shown here with its context. The data derive from a study of OX40 agonist ivuxolimab in advanced cancers. Germline V gene sequence: CDR1 SGHAT, CDR2 FQNNGV. The CDR3 sequence is 16 residues long. V lost 2 bases to trimming and J lost 7 bases; unmatched junction nucleotides: 9. TCRdb's copy holds only in-frame clones and misses some; the assay was immunoSEQ multiplex PCR. The table records about 51,000 clones, approximately 83% of them present only once. The TCR comes from an adult with an advanced solid tumor such as melanoma, head and neck, liver or kidney cancer. The sample here was CD4+ or CD8+ T cells sorted from blood, taken in a trial of the OX40 agonist ivuxolimab. The chain has TRBV11-2 and TRBJ2-2; 8 bases line up with TRBD2. CDR3: CASSLHPAGVGGELFF. The CDR3 DNA reads as TGTGCCAGCAGCTTACATCCAGCGGGGGTGGGCGGGGAGCTGTTTTTT.